The present T cell receptor beta chain was sequenced within a study of beta chain features in type 1 diabetes (dated by TCRdb to the late 2010s). Turning to the overall study: No differences in mean age, gender distribution, total cell number or subset yield were found between patients and healthy donors. The study compared the TCRB repertoires of sorted circulating CD4+ T cell subsets in recently diagnosed type 1 diabetes patients with those in matched healthy donors. Regulatory and stem cell-like memory subsets were isolated from only 8 patients and about 8 healthy donors, whereas naive and central memory subsets came from all 30 or so donors. A total of 90 million to 120 million sorted cells were examined across all samples, and a strong correlation was observed between cell number per subset and RNA yield.

This clone came up a few times. This receptor's antigen is unknown. No much larger clone is present one base from it, and per-base qualities are unavailable. Relative to germline, V is 4 bases shorter and J is 0 bases shorter, with 19 bases between their ends. Per the germline V gene, MGHDK is the CDR1 and SYGVNS is the CDR2. Its CDR3 holds 18 amino acids, cysteine through phenylalanine. Just CDR3 DNA is preserved here, 54 bases in frame from base 1. All of the isolated RNA was reverse transcribed with the High Capacity cDNA Reverse Transcription Kit, so expressed TCRB transcripts were sequenced. Deep immunoSEQ sequencing was applied to naive, central memory and regulatory T cell samples, giving an average of roughly 3.5 million total reads per sample. After sorted cells were lysed in RLT buffer, RNA was extracted with DNase-treated RNeasy Micro or Mini kits, with the choice depending on cell number. To prevent cross-contamination, every cell subset was processed on its own, while patient and healthy donor samples were processed together. TCRB sequences were amplified from cDNA with the immunoSEQ multiplex PCR, producing 87-bp fragments spanning the CDR3 region. The amplicons were sequenced using the Illumina HiSeq platform. As for the original processing: Synthetic template baselines were used to correct PCR bias computationally, reads within Hamming distance 2 were collapsed, and singletons that could not be merged were discarded. Reads were aligned to IMGT to assign V, D and J genes, CDR3 length, and insertions or deletions at six rearrangement sites. Within each subset, clonotype counts were normalized to sorted cell number, and only after that were true diversity and Gini coefficients computed with the tcR R package. The overlap coefficient, calculated on TCRB nucleotide sequences, was used to quantify repertoire sharing. Out-of-frame TCRB sequences from naive cells were analyzed as a proxy for the pre-selection repertoire. TCRdb provides this immuneACCESS table in a form limited to in-frame rearrangements. Some clones are lacking; in checked studies, under half of them reflect an unresolved V gene, and why the rest are absent is not known. V and J calls and clone size are those listed in that table; D and trimming were worked out from the DNA. The sample table lists roughly 280,000 clones, around 22% of them with a count of one. The ten largest make up roughly 0.011% of the sample.

From each donor, a single peripheral blood sample of about 100 mL on average was drawn into heparinised tubes. A BD FACSAria II was used to sort naive, central memory, regulatory and stem cell-like memory CD4+ T cells with a panel that included CD45RO, CCR7, CD25, CD127, CD95 and CD27. Purity was above 95% for every sorted population. Right away, PBMCs were isolated by Lymphoprep density gradient centrifugation and were stained directly, with no culture step. So that batch effects would be minimized, each experiment stained and sorted samples in pairs, pairing one healthy donor with one patient. The study at large found these results: Type 1 diabetes patients showed a moderate but significant shortening of TCRB CDR3 length in all four CD4+ subsets. PCR may preferentially amplify shorter templates, but because patient and control samples were amplified and corrected together, any resulting skew would affect both groups equally. Because cDNA was sequenced instead of genomic DNA, highly expressing activated cells could be over-represented, though the groups showed no difference in activation or CD3 levels. Because the HLA sub-analyses included only small numbers of individuals, any influence of HLA type on TCRB rearrangement was left unresolved. At VDJ recombination sites, patients with type 1 diabetes made fewer insertions and deleted more nucleotides, a pattern implying thymic rearrangement abnormalities. Naive, central memory and regulatory TCRB repertoires appeared more similar among patients than among healthy donors.

This TCR derives from a woman in her twenties or thirties with type 1 diabetes. Sequencing input: naive CD4+ T cells from blood. The sample's cell subset or site label is to be understood as: true naive CD4+ T cells. The chain is assembled from TRBV25-1 and TRBJ2-1; the D gene is perhaps TRBD2, on 6 matching bases. The encoded CDR3 is CASSGVGGRGPSYNEQFF. The nucleotides are TGTGCCAGCAGTGGGGTCGGTGGGCGGGGACCCTCCTACAATGAGCAGTTCTTC.